The clone carrying this T cell receptor (beta chain) was recorded many times. Diagnostic decisions used clinical symptoms, serum thyroxine and TRAb, thyroid ultrasound and orbital computed tomography. This CDR3 is built from 13 residues. V lost 4 bases to trimming and J lost 5 bases, with 14 bases between them. The germline gives CDR1 GTSNPN, CDR2 SVGIG (reference sequence). This sample was included in a study of T cells in Graves' hyperthyroidism and ophthalmopathy. Amplified TCR beta CDR3 regions came from RNA transcripts. When the TCR CDR3 underwent first-round RT-PCR, the HTBI primer set was used. In TCRdb, the multiplex PCR reads were re-called with MiXCR into one record per CDR3 protein. Found here are approximately 360,000 distinct CDR3 sequences, more than 20% of them singletons; the top ten hold about 73%.

Specimen: blood. The V call is TRBV30, the J call TRBJ1-1; possible D gene TRBD1, 5 bases. The origin of this receptor is a man aged 45-65 years with Graves' hyperthyroidism. The CDR3 is CAWNPGSGTEAFF. CDR3 in DNA: TGTGCCTGGAATCCAGGGTCGGGAACTGAAGCTTTCTTT.